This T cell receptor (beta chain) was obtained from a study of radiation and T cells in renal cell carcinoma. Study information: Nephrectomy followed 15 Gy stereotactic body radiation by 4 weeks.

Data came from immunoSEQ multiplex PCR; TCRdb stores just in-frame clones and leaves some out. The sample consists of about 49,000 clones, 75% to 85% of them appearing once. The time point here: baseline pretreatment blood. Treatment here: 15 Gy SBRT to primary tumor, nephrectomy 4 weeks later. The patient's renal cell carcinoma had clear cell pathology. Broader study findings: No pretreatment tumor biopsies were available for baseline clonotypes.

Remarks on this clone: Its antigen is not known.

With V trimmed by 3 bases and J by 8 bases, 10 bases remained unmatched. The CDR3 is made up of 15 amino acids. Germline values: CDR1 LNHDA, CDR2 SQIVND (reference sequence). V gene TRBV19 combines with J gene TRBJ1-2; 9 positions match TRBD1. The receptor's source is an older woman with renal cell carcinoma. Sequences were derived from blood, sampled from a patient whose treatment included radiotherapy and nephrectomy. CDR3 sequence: CASSIFPGTGFGYTF. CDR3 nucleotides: TGTGCCAGTAGTATTTTTCCCGGGACAGGGTTCGGCTACACCTTC.